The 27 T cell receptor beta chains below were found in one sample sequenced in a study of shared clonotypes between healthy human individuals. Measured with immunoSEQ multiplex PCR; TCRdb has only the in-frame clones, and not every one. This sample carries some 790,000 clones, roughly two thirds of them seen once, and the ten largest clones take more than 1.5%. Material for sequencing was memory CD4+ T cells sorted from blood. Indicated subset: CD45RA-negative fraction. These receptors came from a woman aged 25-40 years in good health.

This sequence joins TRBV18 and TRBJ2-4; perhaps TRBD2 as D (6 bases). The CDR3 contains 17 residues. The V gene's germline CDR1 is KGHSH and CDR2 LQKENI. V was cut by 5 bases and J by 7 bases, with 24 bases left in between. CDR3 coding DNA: TGTGCCAGCTCATCCCTGACTAGTCGCGGGCAAAGTAACATTCAGTACTTC. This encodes CASSSLTSRGQSNIQYF. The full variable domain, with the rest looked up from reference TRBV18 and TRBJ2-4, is NAGVMQNPRHLVRRRGQEARLRCSPMKGHSHVYWYRQLPEEGLKFMVYLQKENIIDESGMPKERFSAEFPKEGPSILRIQQVVRGDSAAYFCASSSLTSRGQSNIQYFGAGTRLSVL.

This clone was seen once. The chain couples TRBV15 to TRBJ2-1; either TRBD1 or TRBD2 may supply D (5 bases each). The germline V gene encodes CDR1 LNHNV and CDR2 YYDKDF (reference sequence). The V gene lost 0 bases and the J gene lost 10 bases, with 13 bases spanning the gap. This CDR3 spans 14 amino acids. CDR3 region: CATSRDGWGGEQFF. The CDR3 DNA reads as TGTGCCACCAGCAGAGATGGGTGGGGCGGGGAGCAGTTCTTC.

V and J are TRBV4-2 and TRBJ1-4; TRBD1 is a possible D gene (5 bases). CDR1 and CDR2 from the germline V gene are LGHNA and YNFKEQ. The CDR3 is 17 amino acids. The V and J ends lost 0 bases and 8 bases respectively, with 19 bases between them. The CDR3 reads CASSQEIGQGDGEKLFF. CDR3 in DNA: TGTGCCAGCAGCCAAGAAATCGGGCAGGGAGATGGCGAAAAACTGTTTTTT.

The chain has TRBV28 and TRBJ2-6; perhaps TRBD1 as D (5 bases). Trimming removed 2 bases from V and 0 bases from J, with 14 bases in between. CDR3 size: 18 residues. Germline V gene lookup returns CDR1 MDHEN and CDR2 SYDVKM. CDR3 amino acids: CASSLRQRKSSGANVLTF. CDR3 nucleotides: TGTGCCAGCAGTTTAAGACAGAGAAAGAGCTCTGGGGCCAACGTCCTGACTTTC.

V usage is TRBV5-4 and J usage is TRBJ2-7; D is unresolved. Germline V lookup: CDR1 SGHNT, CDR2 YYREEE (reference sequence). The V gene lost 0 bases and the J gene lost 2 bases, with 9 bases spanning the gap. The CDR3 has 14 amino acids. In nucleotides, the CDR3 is TGTGCCAGCAGCTTGGCCCCAGCTACCTACGAGCAGTACTTC. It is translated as CASSLAPATYEQYF.

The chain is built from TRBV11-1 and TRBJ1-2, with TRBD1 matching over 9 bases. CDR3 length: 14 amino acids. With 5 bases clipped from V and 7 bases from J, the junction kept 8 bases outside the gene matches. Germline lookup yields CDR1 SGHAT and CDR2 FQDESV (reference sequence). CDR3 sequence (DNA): TGTGCCAGCAGCCCAGGACAGGGGATTCGTGGCTACACCTTC. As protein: CASSPGQGIRGYTF.

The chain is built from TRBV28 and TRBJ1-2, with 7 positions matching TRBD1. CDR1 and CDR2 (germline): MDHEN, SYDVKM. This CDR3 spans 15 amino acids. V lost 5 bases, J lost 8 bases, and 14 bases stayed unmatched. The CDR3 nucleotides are TGTGCCAGCAGTGGATCCGGGACAGAGGTGGGGGGCTACACCTTC. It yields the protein CASSGSGTEVGGYTF.

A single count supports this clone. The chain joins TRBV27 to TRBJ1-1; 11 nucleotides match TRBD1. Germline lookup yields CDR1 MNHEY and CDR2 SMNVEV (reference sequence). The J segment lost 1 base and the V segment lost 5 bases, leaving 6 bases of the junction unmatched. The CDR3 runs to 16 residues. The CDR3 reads CASSPRDRGKNTEAFF. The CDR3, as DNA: TGTGCCAGCAGTCCTCGGGACAGGGGGAAGAACACTGAAGCTTTCTTT.

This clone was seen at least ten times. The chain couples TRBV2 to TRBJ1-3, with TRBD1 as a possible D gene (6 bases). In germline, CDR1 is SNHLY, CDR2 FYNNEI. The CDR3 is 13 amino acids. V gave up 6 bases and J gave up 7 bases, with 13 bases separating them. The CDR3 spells CASSRGPTNTIYF. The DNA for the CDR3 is TGTGCCAGCAGCCGGGGGCCGACGAACACCATATATTTT. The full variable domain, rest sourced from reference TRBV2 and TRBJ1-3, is EPEVTQTPSHQVTQMGQEVILRCVPISNHLYFYWYRQILGQKVEFLVSFYNNEISEKSEIFDDQFSVERPDGSNFTLKIRSTKLEDSAMYFCASSRGPTNTIYFGEGSWLTVV.

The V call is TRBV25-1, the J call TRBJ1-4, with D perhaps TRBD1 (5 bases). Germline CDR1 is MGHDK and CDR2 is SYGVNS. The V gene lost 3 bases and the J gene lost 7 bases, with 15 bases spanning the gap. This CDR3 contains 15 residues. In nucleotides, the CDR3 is TGTGCCAGCAGTGATTGGGTGAGGGGTCCTGAAAAACTGTTTTTT. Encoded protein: CASSDWVRGPEKLFF.

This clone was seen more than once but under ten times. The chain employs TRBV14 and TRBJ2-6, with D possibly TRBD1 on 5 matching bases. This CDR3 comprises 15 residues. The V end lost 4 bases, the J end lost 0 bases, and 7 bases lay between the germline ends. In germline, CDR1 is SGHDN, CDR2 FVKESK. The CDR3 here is CASSRQPSGANVLTF. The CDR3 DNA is TGTGCCAGCAGCCGACAGCCCTCTGGGGCCAACGTCCTGACTTTC.

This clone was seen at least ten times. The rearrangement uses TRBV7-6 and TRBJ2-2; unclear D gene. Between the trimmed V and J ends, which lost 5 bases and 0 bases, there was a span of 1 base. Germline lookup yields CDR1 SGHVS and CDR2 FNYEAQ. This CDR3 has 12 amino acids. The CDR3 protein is CASSPNTGELFF. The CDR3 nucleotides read TGTGCCAGCAGCCCGAACACCGGGGAGCTGTTTTTT.

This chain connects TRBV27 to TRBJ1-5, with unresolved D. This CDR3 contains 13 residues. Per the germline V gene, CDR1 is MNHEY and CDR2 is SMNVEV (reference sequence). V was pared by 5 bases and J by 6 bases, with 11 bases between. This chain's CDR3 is CASSRGIPQPQHF. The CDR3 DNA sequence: TGTGCCAGCAGTCGCGGGATCCCTCAGCCCCAGCATTTT.

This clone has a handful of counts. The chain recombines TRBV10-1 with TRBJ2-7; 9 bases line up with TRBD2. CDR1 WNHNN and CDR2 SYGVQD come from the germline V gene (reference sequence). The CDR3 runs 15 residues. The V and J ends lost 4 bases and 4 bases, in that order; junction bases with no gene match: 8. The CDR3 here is CASSATAGGSYEQYF. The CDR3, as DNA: TGCGCCAGCAGTGCGACGGCGGGAGGGAGTTACGAGCAGTACTTC.

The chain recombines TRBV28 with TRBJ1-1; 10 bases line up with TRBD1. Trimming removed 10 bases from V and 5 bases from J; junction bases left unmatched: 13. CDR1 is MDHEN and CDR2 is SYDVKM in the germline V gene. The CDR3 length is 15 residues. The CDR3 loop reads CATQETGGVWTEAFF. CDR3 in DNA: TGTGCCACCCAGGAGACAGGGGGCGTTTGGACTGAAGCTTTCTTT.

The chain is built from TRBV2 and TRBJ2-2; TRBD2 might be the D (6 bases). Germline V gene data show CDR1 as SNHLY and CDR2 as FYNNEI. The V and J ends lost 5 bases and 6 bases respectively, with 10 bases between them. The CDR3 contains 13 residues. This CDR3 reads CASSPGEAGELFF. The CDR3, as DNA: TGTGCCAGCAGTCCGGGGGAAGCCGGGGAGCTGTTTTTT. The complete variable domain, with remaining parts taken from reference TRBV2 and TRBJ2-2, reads EPEVTQTPSHQVTQMGQEVILRCVPISNHLYFYWYRQILGQKVEFLVSFYNNEISEKSEIFDDQFSVERPDGSNFTLKIRSTKLEDSAMYFCASSPGEAGELFFGEGSRLTVL.

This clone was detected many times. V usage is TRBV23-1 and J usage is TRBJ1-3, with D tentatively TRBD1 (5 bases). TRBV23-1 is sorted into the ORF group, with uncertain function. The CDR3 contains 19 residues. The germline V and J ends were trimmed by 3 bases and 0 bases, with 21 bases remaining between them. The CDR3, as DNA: TGCGCCAGCAGTCATTTGGAACGGGACTACGATAACTCTGGAAACACCATATATTTT. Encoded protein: CASSHLERDYDNSGNTIYF.

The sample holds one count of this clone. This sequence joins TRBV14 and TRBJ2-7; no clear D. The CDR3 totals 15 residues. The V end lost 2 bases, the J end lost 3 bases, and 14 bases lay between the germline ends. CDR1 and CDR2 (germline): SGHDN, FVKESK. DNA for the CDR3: TGTGCCAGCAGCCAAAACCCGGGCCCTATCTACGAGCAGTACTTC. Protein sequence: CASSQNPGPIYEQYF.

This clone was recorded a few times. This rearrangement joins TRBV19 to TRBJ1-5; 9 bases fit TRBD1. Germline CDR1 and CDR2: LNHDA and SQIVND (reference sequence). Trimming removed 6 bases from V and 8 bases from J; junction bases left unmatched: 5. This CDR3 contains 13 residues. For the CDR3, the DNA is TGTGCCAGTAGGGGACAGGGCGGGAAGCCCCAGCATTTT. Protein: CASRGQGGKPQHF.

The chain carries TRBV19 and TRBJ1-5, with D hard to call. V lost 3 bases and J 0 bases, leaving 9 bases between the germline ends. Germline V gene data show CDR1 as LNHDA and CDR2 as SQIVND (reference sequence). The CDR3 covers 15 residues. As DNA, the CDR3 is TGTGCCAGTAGTATGGCACCCTATAGCAATCAGCCCCAGCATTTT. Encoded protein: CASSMAPYSNQPQHF.

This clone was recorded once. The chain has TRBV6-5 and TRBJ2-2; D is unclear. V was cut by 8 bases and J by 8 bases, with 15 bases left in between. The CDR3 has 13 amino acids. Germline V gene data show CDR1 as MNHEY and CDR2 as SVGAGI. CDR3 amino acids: CASQGPLGGELFF. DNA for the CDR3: TGTGCCAGCCAAGGGCCCCTCGGGGGGGAGCTGTTTTTT.

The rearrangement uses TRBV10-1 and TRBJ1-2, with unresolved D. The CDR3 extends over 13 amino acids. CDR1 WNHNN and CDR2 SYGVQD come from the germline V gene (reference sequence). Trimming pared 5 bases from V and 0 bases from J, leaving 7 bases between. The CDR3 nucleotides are TGCGCCAGCAGTTCCGGGGCTAACTATGGCTACACCTTC. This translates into CASSSGANYGYTF.

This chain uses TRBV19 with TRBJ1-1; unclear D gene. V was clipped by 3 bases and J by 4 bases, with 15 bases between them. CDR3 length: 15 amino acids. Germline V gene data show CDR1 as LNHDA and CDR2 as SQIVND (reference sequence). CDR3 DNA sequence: TGTGCCAGTAGTATCGGGGAGGGTATCGGCACTGAAGCTTTCTTT. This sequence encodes CASSIGEGIGTEAFF.

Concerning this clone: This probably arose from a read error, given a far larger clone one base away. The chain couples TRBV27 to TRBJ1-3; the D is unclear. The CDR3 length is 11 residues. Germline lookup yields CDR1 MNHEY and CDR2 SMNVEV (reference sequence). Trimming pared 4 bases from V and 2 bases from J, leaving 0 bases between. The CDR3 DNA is TGTGCCAGCAGTTCTGGAAACACCATATATTTT. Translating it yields CASSSGNTIYF.

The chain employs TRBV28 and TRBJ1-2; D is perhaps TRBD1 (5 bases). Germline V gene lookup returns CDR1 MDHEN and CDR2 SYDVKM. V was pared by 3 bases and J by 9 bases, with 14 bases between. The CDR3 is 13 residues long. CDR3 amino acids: CASSLPQGGRYTF. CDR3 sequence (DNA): TGTGCCAGCAGTTTGCCTCAGGGTGGCCGCTACACCTTC.

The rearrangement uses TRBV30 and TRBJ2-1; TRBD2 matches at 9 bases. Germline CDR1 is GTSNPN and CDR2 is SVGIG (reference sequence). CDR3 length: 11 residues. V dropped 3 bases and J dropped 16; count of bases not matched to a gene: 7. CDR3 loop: CAWSRREGYFF. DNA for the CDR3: TGTGCCTGGAGCAGGCGGGAGGGATATTTCTTC. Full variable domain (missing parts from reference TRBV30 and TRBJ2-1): SQTIHQWPATLVQPVGSPLSLECTVEGTSNPNLYWYRQAAGRGLQLLFYSVGIGQISSEVPQNLSASRPQDRQFILSSKKLLLSDSGFYLCAWSRREGYFFGPGTRLTVL.

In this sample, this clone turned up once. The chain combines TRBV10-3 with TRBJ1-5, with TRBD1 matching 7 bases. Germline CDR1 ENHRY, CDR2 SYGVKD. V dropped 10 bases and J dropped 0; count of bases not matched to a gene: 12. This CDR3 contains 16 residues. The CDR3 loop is CATKASGGSSNQPQHF. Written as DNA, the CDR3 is TGTGCCACCAAGGCGTCAGGGGGAAGTAGCAATCAGCCCCAGCATTTT.